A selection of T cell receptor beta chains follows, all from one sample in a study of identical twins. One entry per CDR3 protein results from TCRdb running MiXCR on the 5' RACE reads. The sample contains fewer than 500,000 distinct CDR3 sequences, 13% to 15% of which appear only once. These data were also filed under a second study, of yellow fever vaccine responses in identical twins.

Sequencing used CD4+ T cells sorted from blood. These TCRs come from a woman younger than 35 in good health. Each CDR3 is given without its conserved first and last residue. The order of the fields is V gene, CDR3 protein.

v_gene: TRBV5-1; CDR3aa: ASNLGQPLNTEAF
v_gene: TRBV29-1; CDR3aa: SVVFWALRDYYNEQF
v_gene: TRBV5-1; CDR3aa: ASSHPGQGNYGYT
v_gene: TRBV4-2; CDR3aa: ASSQDQPTGELF
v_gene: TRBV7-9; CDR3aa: ASSLEGQSTDTQY
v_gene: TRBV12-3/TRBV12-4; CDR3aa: ASSSPGAGWTGELF
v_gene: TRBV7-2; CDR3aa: ASSRTSGRETGELF
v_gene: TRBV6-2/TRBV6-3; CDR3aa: ASSYDRDRVEDLYEQY
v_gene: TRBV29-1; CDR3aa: SVVRRRNEQF
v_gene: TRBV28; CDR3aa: ASSYTMRTARNTEAF
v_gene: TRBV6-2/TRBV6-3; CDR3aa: ASNDRSTGELF
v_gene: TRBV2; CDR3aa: AVSPGRAYEQY
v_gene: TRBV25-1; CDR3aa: ASSELLYNSPLH
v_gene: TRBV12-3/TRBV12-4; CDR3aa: ASSHAGEQF
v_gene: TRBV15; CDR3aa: ATSRDRRGGGTQY
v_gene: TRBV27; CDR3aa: ASSIKGPNYEQY
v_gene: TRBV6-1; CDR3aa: ASRTLAVNQETQY
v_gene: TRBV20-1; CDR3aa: SAPGTSVYEQY
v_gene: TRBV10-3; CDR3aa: AITPGLSEGGYT
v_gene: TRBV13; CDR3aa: ASSFGGQQNTEAF
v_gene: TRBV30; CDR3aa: ALNRASGGAYTGELF
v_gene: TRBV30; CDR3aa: ACDVGGGYT
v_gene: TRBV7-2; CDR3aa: ASSLQGGAQETQY
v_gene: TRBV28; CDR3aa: ASRSGTMTGRPTYEQY
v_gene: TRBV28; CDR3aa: ASSLASGELF
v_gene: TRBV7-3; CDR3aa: ASSASGAPNTEAF